These 24 T cell receptor beta chains came from one sample sequenced in a study of OX40 agonist ivuxolimab in advanced cancers. Data came from immunoSEQ multiplex PCR; TCRdb stores just in-frame clones and leaves some out. The repertoire holds 75,000 to 90,000 clones, with about 90% as singletons. The source was CD4+ or CD8+ T cells sorted from blood, collected in a trial of the OX40 agonist ivuxolimab. These receptors were obtained from an adult with an advanced solid tumor such as melanoma, head and neck, liver or kidney cancer.

The chain couples TRBV19 to TRBJ2-3, with 8 bases fitting TRBD2. The CDR3 runs 15 residues. With 7 bases clipped from V and 5 bases from J, the junction kept 11 bases outside the gene matches. CDR1 LNHDA and CDR2 SQIVND come from the germline V gene (reference sequence). CDR3 bases: TGTGCCAGTACGATGACGGGAGGGCCTAAAGATACGCAGTATTTT. Residues: CASTMTGGPKDTQYF. The full variable domain, completed using reference TRBV19 and TRBJ2-3, is DGGITQSPKYLFRKEGQNVTLSCEQNLNHDAMYWYRQDPGQGLRLIYYSQIVNDFQKGDIAEGYSVSREKKESFPLTVTSAQKNPTAFYLCASTMTGGPKDTQYFGPGTRLTVL.

The rearrangement links TRBV11-2 to TRBJ2-2, with a tentative D call TRBD2 (5 bases). The V and J ends lost 5 bases and 3 bases respectively, with 16 bases between them. The germline V gene has CDR1 SGHAT and CDR2 FQNNGV. The CDR3 is made up of 16 amino acids. CDR3 sequence reads: CASSPGIGVDTGELFF. As DNA, the CDR3 is TGTGCCAGCAGCCCCGGGATCGGGGTGGACACCGGGGAGCTGTTTTTT.

The J gene is TRBJ2-2, the V gene TRBV7-9; TRBD1 is a possible D gene (6 bases). Looked up from germline, CDR1 is SEHNR and CDR2 is FQNEAQ (reference sequence). V lost 1 base, J lost 7 bases, and 10 bases lay in between. The CDR3 totals 14 residues. The chain's CDR3 is CASSLGTVGGELFF. The DNA for the CDR3 is TGTGCCAGCAGCTTAGGGACAGTCGGCGGGGAGCTGTTTTTT.

This sequence joins TRBV5-1 and TRBJ2-5; TRBD2 is a possible D gene (6 bases). The CDR3 runs to 16 residues. Trimming took 0 bases from V and 5 from J, leaving 17 bases between them. Germline CDR1 reads SGHRS; CDR2 reads YFSETQ. CDR3 DNA sequence: TGCGCCAGCAGCTTGGCCGGTGGGGGGAAGTGGGAGACCCAGTACTTC. This gives the protein CASSLAGGGKWETQYF.

The genes are TRBV5-4 and TRBJ2-6, with D perhaps being TRBD1 or TRBD2 (5 bases each). This CDR3 has 16 residues. The V gene lost 3 bases and the J gene lost 4 bases, with 14 bases spanning the gap. From germline, CDR1 is SGHNT and CDR2 YYREEE (reference sequence). Here the CDR3 reads CASSSGTVSGANVLTF. CDR3 coding DNA: TGTGCCAGCAGCTCTGGGACGGTATCAGGGGCCAACGTCCTGACTTTC.

V is TRBV9 and J is TRBJ2-2, with D perhaps matching TRBD1 (5 bases). The V gene lost 0 bases and the J gene lost 6 bases, with 15 bases spanning the gap. The CDR3 has 16 residues. Germline V gene lookup returns CDR1 SGDLS and CDR2 YYNGEE. The CDR3 coding sequence is TGTGCCAGCAGCGTAGGGTCAGGGATATCTCCCGGGGAGCTGTTTTTT. Translation: CASSVGSGISPGELFF.

This rearrangement joins TRBV19 to TRBJ1-2, with D hard to call. CDR1 LNHDA and CDR2 SQIVND come from the germline V gene (reference sequence). The CDR3 is 13 residues long. Trimming stripped 1 base from V and 5 bases from J, with 8 bases between. CDR3 region: CASSIGNLYGYTF. For the CDR3, the DNA is TGTGCCAGTAGTATAGGAAACCTGTATGGCTACACCTTC.

The V and J genes are TRBV11-2 and TRBJ2-1; TRBD2 matches at 7 bases. Per the germline V gene, CDR1 is SGHAT and CDR2 is FQNNGV. This CDR3 is built from 12 residues. With 5 bases clipped from V and 8 bases from J, the junction kept 3 bases outside the gene matches. For the CDR3, the DNA is TGTGCCAGCAGCCTAGCGGACCATGAGCAGTTCTTC. The encoded protein is CASSLADHEQFF.

The chain carries TRBV11-2 and TRBJ2-7; TRBD2 is a possible D gene (6 bases). Per germline, CDR1 SGHAT and CDR2 FQNNGV. V dropped 5 bases and J dropped 0 bases, with 14 bases sitting between them. This CDR3 spans 15 amino acids. CDR3 nucleotide sequence: TGTGCCAGCAGCGACCGAGCGGGCCTCTCCTACGAGCAGTACTTC. It translates to CASSDRAGLSYEQYF.

V and J are TRBV2 and TRBJ1-1; no clear D gene. This CDR3 contains 11 residues. In germline, CDR1 is SNHLY, CDR2 FYNNEI. V lost 3 bases, J lost 1 base, and 0 bases lay in between. CDR3 coding DNA: TGTGCCAGCAGTGAGAACACTGAAGCTTTCTTT. Its translation is CASSENTEAFF.

V gene TRBV30 combines with J gene TRBJ1-4; D is possibly TRBD1 (5 bases). This CDR3 contains 14 residues. V lost 0 bases, J lost 8 bases, and 13 bases lay in between. Looked up from germline, CDR1 is GTSNPN and CDR2 is SVGIG (reference sequence). The CDR3 sequence is CAWSVRGVGEKLFF. The CDR3 bases are TGTGCCTGGAGTGTACGAGGGGTCGGGGAAAAACTGTTTTTT.

The J gene is TRBJ2-7, the V gene TRBV5-1; possibly TRBD1 for D (5 bases). Trimming removed 0 bases from V and 4 bases from J, with 8 bases in between. The germline V gene encodes CDR1 SGHRS and CDR2 YFSETQ. The CDR3 sequence is 13 residues long. The CDR3 DNA follows: TGCGCCAGCAGCTTGGTAGGGGAATACGAGCAGTACTTC. Protein product: CASSLVGEYEQYF.

This chain connects TRBV9 to TRBJ2-1; 7 bases align to TRBD1. The ends lost 4 bases at V and 4 bases at J; junction bases unmatched: 5. CDR3 length equals 14 residues. Germline V lookup: CDR1 SGDLS, CDR2 YYNGEE. For the CDR3, the DNA is TGTGCCAGCAGCCCAGACAGGGCGTACAATGAGCAGTTCTTC. As protein: CASSPDRAYNEQFF.

The chain links TRBV7-8 to TRBJ1-3; D gene ambiguous. The CDR3 has 17 amino acids. CDR1 and CDR2 (germline): SGHVS, FQNEAQ. Trimming took off 2 bases at V and 0 bases at J, with 14 bases between the two ends. The CDR3 spells CASSLSGVSSSGNTIYF. CDR3 nucleotide sequence: TGTGCCAGCAGCTTAAGCGGGGTCTCCAGCTCTGGAAACACCATATATTTT.

V is TRBV5-6 and J is TRBJ2-5; D is uncertain. Germline V gene data show CDR1 as SGHDT and CDR2 as YYEEEE. Trimming stripped 2 bases from V and 2 bases from J, with 16 bases between. The length of the CDR3 is 16 residues. The CDR3 DNA sequence: TGTGCCAGCAGCTTACTTGGCGCGAGGTCACAAGAGACCCAGTACTTC. It encodes CASSLLGARSQETQYF. Using reference TRBV5-6 and TRBJ2-5 for the parts outside the CDR3, the full variable domain is DAGVTQSPTHLIKTRGQQVTLRCSPKSGHDTVSWYQQALGQGPQFIFQYYEEEERQRGNFPDRFSGHQFPNYSSELNVNALLLGDSALYLCASSLLGARSQETQYFGPGTRLLVL.

The chain's CDR3 is CASTPSGTSGGRSTQYF. Here the CDR3 DNA reads TGTGCCAGTACCCCTAGTGGGACTAGCGGGGGGCGGAGTACGCAGTATTTT. The gene calls are TRBV19 and TRBJ2-3, with 15 bases fitting TRBD2. The J segment lost 8 bases and the V segment lost 7 bases, leaving 13 bases of the junction unmatched. The CDR3 sequence is 17 residues long. In germline, CDR1 is LNHDA, CDR2 SQIVND (reference sequence).

This clone was recorded once. The chain carries TRBV19 and TRBJ2-3; 8 bases map to TRBD2. J lost 4 bases, V lost 3 bases, and 3 bases had no gene match. The CDR3 runs 14 residues. Looked up from germline, CDR1 is LNHDA and CDR2 is SQIVND (reference sequence). The DNA of the CDR3 is TGTGCCAGTAGTATTCGGACTAGCTCAGATACGCAGTATTTT. It codes for CASSIRTSSDTQYF.

This clone was recorded once. The chain carries TRBV11-2 and TRBJ2-7; the D is unclear. There are 14 residues in the CDR3. The V gene lost 1 base and the J gene lost 2 bases, with 9 bases spanning the gap. Germline CDR1 reads SGHAT; CDR2 reads FQNNGV. CDR3 loop: CASSLAVTAYEQYF. For the CDR3, the DNA is TGTGCCAGCAGCTTAGCAGTCACCGCCTACGAGCAGTACTTC.

V is TRBV12-5 and J is TRBJ2-7; D may correspond to TRBD1 or TRBD2 (5 bases each). The length of the CDR3 is 13 residues. V dropped 8 bases and J dropped 2 bases, with 13 bases sitting between them. Germline V gene data show CDR1 as LGHNT and CDR2 as FRNRAP. The CDR3 DNA reads as TGTGCTAGTTCTGGGACGCCCACCTACGAGCAGTACTTC. As protein: CASSGTPTYEQYF.

The chain couples TRBV6-5 to TRBJ1-3; no clear D gene. CDR1 MNHEY and CDR2 SVGAGI come from the germline V gene. The V end lost 6 bases, the J end lost 0 bases, and 9 bases lay between the germline ends. The CDR3 covers 14 residues. The CDR3: CASSQVVSGNTIYF. CDR3 bases: TGTGCCAGCAGCCAAGTTGTCTCTGGAAACACCATATATTTT.

About this clone itself: At one boundary the junction diverges from the germline segment, which might be a read error. The genes are TRBV7-7 and TRBJ2-2; TRBD1 might be the D (7 bases). The CDR3 consists of 14 residues. Per the germline V gene, CDR1 is SSHAT and CDR2 is FNYEAQ (reference sequence). CDR3 coding DNA: TGTGCTAGCAAAGACAGGGAGGTGACCGGGGAGCTGTTTTTT. This translates into CASKDREVTGELFF. Based on the CDR3 plus reference TRBV7-7 and TRBJ2-2, the full variable domain is GAGVSQSPRYKVTKRGQDVTLRCDPISSHATLYWYQQALGQGPEFLTYFNYEAQPDKSGLPSDRFSAERPEGSISTLTIQRTEQRDSAMYRCASKDREVTGELFFGEGSRLTVL.

The CDR3 here is CASSGHRVGGNTIYF. The CDR3, as DNA: TGTGCCAGCAGCGGACACAGGGTCGGTGGAAACACCATATATTTT. This chain uses TRBV7-8 with TRBJ1-3; perhaps TRBD1 as D (6 bases). Germline V lookup: CDR1 SGHVS, CDR2 FQNEAQ. CDR3 length: 15 amino acids. V lost 5 bases and J 3 bases, leaving 14 bases between the germline ends.

V gene TRBV29-1 combines with J gene TRBJ1-4; D might be TRBD1 (5 bases). V shed 6 bases and J shed 5 bases, with 16 bases lying between them. Germline V gives CDR1 SQVTM, CDR2 ANQGSEA. CDR3 length: 14 residues. The CDR3 reads CSVAPGTGNEKLFF. For the CDR3, the DNA is TGCAGCGTCGCTCCCGGGACGGGAAATGAAAAACTGTTTTTT.

V and J are TRBV7-2 and TRBJ2-5; 9 nucleotides line up with TRBD2. J gave up 5 bases and V 1 base, and 11 bases lay outside the gene matches. The CDR3 runs 17 residues. In germline, CDR1 is SGHTA, CDR2 FQGNSA. Written as DNA, the CDR3 is TGTGCCAGCAGCTTAGGGCGGCGGGGGGGCTCCTTGGAGACCCAGTACTTC. Translating it yields CASSLGRRGGSLETQYF.